The 15 T cell receptor beta chains below all came from one sample that was sequenced in a study of cytomegalovirus exposure and HLA in healthy donors. Use of 60 Vbeta and 13 Jbeta primers characterized the PCR. Libraries were prepared by immunoSEQ multiplex PCR; TCRdb keeps only in-frame clonotypes and omits some of them. This sample has some 180,000 clones; 75% to 85% occur once, and the top ten carry less than 1.5%. Material for sequencing was PBMCs. These receptors came from a man younger than 35 in good health and CMV-seronegative.

The J gene is TRBJ1-1, the V gene TRBV7-9, with 8 bases matching TRBD1. Per germline, CDR1 SEHNR and CDR2 FQNEAQ (reference sequence). Trimming removed 5 bases from V and 6 bases from J; junction bases left unmatched: 8. The CDR3 has 14 amino acids. The chain's CDR3 is CASSTDRDRSEAFF. CDR3 nucleotides: TGTGCCAGCAGCACGGACAGGGATCGGTCTGAAGCTTTCTTT.

The chain couples TRBV5-4 to TRBJ1-2; tentative D call: TRBD1 (5 bases). The germline V gene encodes CDR1 SGHNT and CDR2 YYREEE (reference sequence). V gave up 4 bases and J gave up 0 bases, with 19 bases separating them. The CDR3 runs to 17 residues. CDR3 sequence (DNA): TGTGCCAGCAGCAAAGACCGCGGGGGACGGTCTAACTATGGCTACACCTTC. It encodes CASSKDRGGRSNYGYTF.

V usage is TRBV19 and J usage is TRBJ2-2, with a possible D match to TRBD1 (6 bases). This CDR3 spans 13 amino acids. V was clipped by 10 bases and J by 2 bases, with 11 bases between them. Germline loops: CDR1 LNHDA, CDR2 SQIVND (reference sequence). The CDR3 loop is CAMEGGNTGELFF. Here the CDR3 DNA reads TGTGCCATGGAAGGGGGAAACACCGGGGAGCTGTTTTTT.

The V and J genes are TRBV7-2 and TRBJ2-1; D gene unclear. Germline CDR1 is SGHTA and CDR2 is FQGNSA. This CDR3 region has 11 residues. V lost 0 bases to trimming and J lost 15 bases, with 9 bases between them. The CDR3 DNA sequence: TGTGCCAGCAGCTTAGCGGGCTTTGGGTTCTTC. Amino acid sequence: CASSLAGFGFF.

The chain has TRBV20-1 and TRBJ1-2; D gene ambiguous. CDR3 length equals 11 residues. V was trimmed by 5 bases and J by 4 bases, leaving 8 bases between them. In germline, CDR1 is DFQATT, CDR2 SNEGSKA (reference sequence). This chain's CDR3 is CSAFRGYGYTF. The CDR3 DNA reads as TGCAGTGCTTTCCGGGGCTATGGCTACACCTTC.

The chain couples TRBV6-1 to TRBJ2-7; perhaps TRBD2 as D (6 bases). Germline V gene data show CDR1 as MNHNS and CDR2 as SASEGT. There are 15 residues in the CDR3. V was pared by 2 bases and J by 6 bases, with 17 bases between. CDR3 region: CASSETSGEVGEQYF. CDR3 bases: TGTGCCAGCAGTGAAACCTCGGGGGAAGTTGGCGAGCAGTACTTC.

The rearrangement links TRBV11-3 to TRBJ1-1; 7 bases fit TRBD1. V was pared by 0 bases and J by 9 bases, with 4 bases of the junction left unmatched. The germline V gene has CDR1 SGHNT and CDR2 YENEEA. This CDR3 comprises 13 residues. DNA for the CDR3: TGTGCCAGCAGCTTAGAGTGGGACAGACAAGCTTTCTTT. Its protein product is CASSLEWDRQAFF.

The J gene is TRBJ2-3, the V gene TRBV6-6; tentative D call: TRBD2 (5 bases). V was clipped by 6 bases and J by 0 bases, with 13 bases between them. There are 15 residues in the CDR3. Germline V gene lookup returns CDR1 MNHNY and CDR2 SVGAGI (reference sequence). CDR3 in DNA: TGTGCCAGCAGGCCGACTACCACGAGCACAGATACGCAGTATTTT. Its protein is CASRPTTTSTDTQYF.

This clone was counted between two and nine times. J is TRBJ1-3 and V is TRBV6-6; a possible D gene is TRBD1 (6 bases). CDR1 and CDR2 from the germline V gene are MNHNY and SVGAGI (reference sequence). V lost 3 bases and J lost 2, with 14 bases in between. This CDR3 spans 16 amino acids. The CDR3 DNA sequence: TGTGCCAGCAGTTATGGAAACAGGGCTACTGGAAACACCATATATTTT. This gives the protein CASSYGNRATGNTIYF.

As to this clone: An end of the junction does not agree with germline; a read error may underlie this. V and J are TRBV7-9 and TRBJ2-5, with D perhaps matching TRBD2 (5 bases). Germline-derived CDR1 and CDR2 are SEHNR and FQNEAQ (reference sequence). CDR3 size: 14 residues. CDR3 protein: CVSSLASPLETQYF. The CDR3 nucleotides are TGTGTCAGCAGCTTAGCGAGCCCCTTGGAGACCCAGTACTTC.

This clone was seen a few times. The chain recombines TRBV6-6 with TRBJ2-3, with D tentatively TRBD1 (6 bases). The V gene's germline CDR1 is MNHNY and CDR2 SVGAGI (reference sequence). The germline V and J ends were trimmed by 0 bases and 1 base, with 11 bases remaining between them. This CDR3 has 16 amino acids. CDR3: CASSYSRGRGTDTQYF. The CDR3 DNA is TGTGCCAGCAGTTACTCCAGGGGCCGGGGCACAGATACGCAGTATTTT.

CDR3 DNA: TGCGCCAGCAGCCAAGCGATAGGGCAGGGGGGAGGCGAGCAGTACTTC. It encodes CASSQAIGQGGGEQYF. J is TRBJ2-7 and V is TRBV4-1, with D possibly TRBD1 on 7 matching bases. The germline V gene encodes CDR1 MGHRA and CDR2 YSYEKL. The CDR3 runs to 16 residues. The V end lost 1 base, the J end lost 6 bases, and 19 bases lay between the germline ends.

The rearrangement uses TRBV6-6 and TRBJ2-1; TRBD1 aligns across 9 bases. Germline CDR1 MNHNY, CDR2 SVGAGI (reference sequence). V gave up 7 bases and J gave up 2 bases; unmatched junction bases: 6. The CDR3 covers 15 residues. The CDR3 DNA reads TGTGCCAGCACATCTCACAGGGGGCCCTACAATGAGCAGTTCTTC. It specifies CASTSHRGPYNEQFF.

CDR3 in DNA: TGTGCCAGCAGCAGACAGTACAATGAGCAGTTCTTC. It is translated as CASSRQYNEQFF. This chain uses TRBV7-9 with TRBJ2-1; tentatively, D is TRBD1 (5 bases). This CDR3 spans 12 amino acids. V was clipped by 5 bases and J by 4 bases, with 6 bases between them. CDR1 and CDR2 from the germline V gene are SEHNR and FQNEAQ (reference sequence).

The V gene is TRBV28, the J gene TRBJ2-7; tentatively, D is TRBD2 (6 bases). This CDR3 is built from 17 residues. V was shortened by 6 bases and J by 5 bases, with 26 bases between the two germline ends. From germline, CDR1 is MDHEN and CDR2 SYDVKM. Here the CDR3 DNA reads TGTGCCAGCAGCCCCAGATTCGGCGGGGTGGGCACCCACGAGCAGTACTTC. As protein: CASSPRFGGVGTHEQYF.